Below, 23 T cell receptor beta chains from the same sample are listed, as sequenced in a study of lymphopenia after photon versus proton radiotherapy. Generated by immunoSEQ multiplex PCR, the TCRdb table keeps only in-frame clones and is missing some. Of 50,000 or so clones listed, roughly 90% are singletons. Sample: peripheral blood, taken from a patient treated with photon-based radiotherapy. These receptors were taken from a woman aged 40 to 50 with cholangiocarcinoma.

The CDR3 nucleotides read TGTGCCAGCAGAACCCGGGACAGGGACAATCAGCCCCAGCATTTT. Translating gives CASRTRDRDNQPQHF. The rearrangement uses TRBV6-5 and TRBJ1-5; 9 bases align to TRBD1. This CDR3 is 15 amino acids long. Germline V gives CDR1 MNHEY, CDR2 SVGAGI. Trimming took 6 bases from V and 3 from J; bases not matched to a gene: 6.

For the CDR3, the DNA is TGTGCCAGCAGGACTAGCGGGATCTTGACAGATACGCAGTATTTT. It translates to CASRTSGILTDTQYF. The V call is TRBV7-2, the J call TRBJ2-3, with 11 positions matching TRBD2. Germline assignment: CDR1 SGHTA and CDR2 FQGNSA. V was clipped by 6 bases and J by 3 bases; unmatched bases: 5. This CDR3 has 15 residues.

This clone was observed a handful of times. V is TRBV27 and J is TRBJ2-2; D is possibly TRBD2 (6 bases). CDR3 length: 13 amino acids. The V end lost 6 bases, the J end lost 8 bases, and 13 bases lay between the germline ends. Looked up from germline, CDR1 is MNHEY and CDR2 is SMNVEV (reference sequence). This CDR3 is CASRPGVGGELFF. The CDR3 bases are TGTGCCAGCAGACCGGGAGTTGGAGGGGAGCTGTTTTTT.

V usage is TRBV29-1 and J usage is TRBJ1-2; D perhaps matches TRBD1 (6 bases). V lost 0 bases and J 1 base, leaving 15 bases between the germline ends. The CDR3 has 16 amino acids. The germline CDR1 and CDR2 sequences are SQVTM and ANQGSEA. The CDR3 coding sequence is TGCAGCGTTGAAGAGGGGGCCGACTCTTTTAACTATGGCTACACCTTC. Its translation is CSVEEGADSFNYGYTF.

V usage is TRBV27 and J usage is TRBJ1-1; 7 bases line up with TRBD1. Germline CDR1 MNHEY, CDR2 SMNVEV (reference sequence). This CDR3 has 14 residues. The ends lost 2 bases at V and 6 bases at J; junction bases unmatched: 6. The CDR3: CASSLEQGIAEAFF. The CDR3, as DNA: TGTGCCAGCAGTTTAGAACAGGGGATAGCTGAAGCTTTCTTT.

The gene calls are TRBV28 and TRBJ2-1; 8 nucleotides line up with TRBD1. There are 17 residues in the CDR3. Germline CDR1 is MDHEN and CDR2 is SYDVKM. V shed 5 bases and J 0 bases; nucleotides not matched to a gene: 9. The CDR3 loop is CASSPRDRSHSYNEQFF. The CDR3 coding sequence is TGTGCCAGCAGTCCCCGGGACAGGTCGCACTCCTACAATGAGCAGTTCTTC.

This rearrangement joins TRBV6-5 to TRBJ2-1; 8 bases fit TRBD2. This CDR3 contains 15 residues. Germline trimming cut 8 bases from V and 0 bases from J; bases unmatched to any gene: 6. Germline lookup yields CDR1 MNHEY and CDR2 SVGAGI. CDR3 DNA sequence: TGTGCCAGCGAATCGGGGGGGAGCTCCTACAATGAGCAGTTCTTC. Encoded protein: CASESGGSSYNEQFF.

This chain links TRBV2 with TRBJ1-5; maybe TRBD1 (5 bases). CDR3 size: 14 residues. Germline CDR1 SNHLY, CDR2 FYNNEI. With 0 bases removed from V and 5 bases from J, the gap between germline ends came to 8 bases. The CDR3 coding sequence is TGTGCCAGCAGTGAAGCCACAGGTCATCAGCCCCAGCATTTT. It codes for CASSEATGHQPQHF.

The gene calls are TRBV5-1 and TRBJ2-7; D is uncertain. V lost 1 base and J lost 0, with 8 bases in between. Germline CDR1 SGHRS, CDR2 YFSETQ. The CDR3 covers 14 residues. The CDR3 sequence is CASSLFVNSYEQYF. Here the CDR3 DNA reads TGCGCCAGCAGCTTGTTCGTCAACTCCTACGAGCAGTACTTC.

In this sample, this clone is medium-sized. The chain recombines TRBV6-5 with TRBJ2-7; 7 bases match TRBD2. CDR1 and CDR2 from the germline V gene are MNHEY and SVGAGI. V shed 0 bases, J shed 7 bases, and the junction held 0 bases outside the gene matches. CDR3 length: 12 residues. The CDR3 sequence: CASSYSGGEQYF. The CDR3 region has the DNA TGTGCCAGCAGTTACTCCGGGGGGGAGCAGTACTTC.

The V and J genes are TRBV10-2 and TRBJ1-1; D may be TRBD1 (6 bases). The length of the CDR3 is 13 residues. Trimming left V 7 bases short and J 1 base short, with 10 bases between. The V gene's germline CDR1 is WSHSY and CDR2 SAAADI. The CDR3 protein is CASTRGRNTEAFF. DNA for the CDR3: TGCGCCAGCACTAGGGGGAGGAACACTGAAGCTTTCTTT.

V gene TRBV7-4 combines with J gene TRBJ2-7; D assignment may be TRBD1 or TRBD2 (5 bases each). V was clipped by 5 bases and J by 3 bases, with 23 bases between them. CDR3 length: 17 amino acids. CDR1 is SGHVT, CDR2 SQSDAQ, per germline. In DNA form, the CDR3 reads TGTGCCAGCAGCGGGGGTAGGGTGGCAGGCGGCCTCTACGAGCAGTACTTC. This codes for CASSGGRVAGGLYEQYF.

This clone was observed a handful of times. The V and J genes are TRBV5-1 and TRBJ1-6; possibly TRBD1 for D (6 bases). Germline loops: CDR1 SGHRS, CDR2 YFSETQ. The CDR3 has 17 residues. V lost 4 bases, J lost 11 bases, and 25 bases lay in between. CDR3 coding DNA: TGCGCCAGCAGCCCGGGGACAACTAGGTCCCTAGAAGCACCCCTCCACTTT. Encoded protein: CASSPGTTRSLEAPLHF. Using reference TRBV5-1 and TRBJ1-6 for the parts outside the CDR3, the full variable domain is KAGVTQTPRYLIKTRGQQVTLSCSPISGHRSVSWYQQTPGQGLQFLFEYFSETQRNKGNFPGRFSGRQFSNSRSEMNVSTLELGDSALYLCASSPGTTRSLEAPLHFGNGTRLTVT.

This chain links TRBV28 with TRBJ1-5; D remains unclear. The germline V and J ends were trimmed by 6 bases and 5 bases, with 11 bases remaining between them. This CDR3 has 13 amino acids. CDR1 is MDHEN and CDR2 is SYDVKM in the germline V gene. CDR3 nucleotide sequence: TGTGCCAGCAGCTTGAGGGAGTATCAGCCCCAGCATTTT. It encodes CASSLREYQPQHF.

The rearrangement uses TRBV6-1 and TRBJ2-1, with 8 bases fitting TRBD1. Unmatched junction bases numbered 13, after V lost 4 bases and J lost 8 bases. This CDR3 has 16 amino acids. Germline values: CDR1 MNHNS, CDR2 SASEGT. CDR3 sequence (DNA): TGTGCCAGCAGTGGATATAACAGGGGGTGGGTCGATGAGCAGTTCTTC. Amino acids: CASSGYNRGWVDEQFF.

This sequence joins TRBV10-3 and TRBJ1-4; the match to TRBD1 covers 10 bases. Germline V gene lookup returns CDR1 ENHRY and CDR2 SYGVKD. The trim removed 3 bases at V and 4 bases at J, leaving 5 bases unmatched. CDR3 length equals 16 residues. The CDR3 here is CAISDRGQGFNEKLFF. CDR3 bases: TGTGCCATCAGTGATCGGGGACAGGGGTTTAATGAAAAACTGTTTTTT.

This chain joins TRBV6-5 and TRBJ1-2; D is possibly TRBD1 (5 bases). The CDR3 runs to 14 residues. Per germline, CDR1 MNHEY and CDR2 SVGAGI. Trimming shortened V by 2 bases and J by 5 bases, and 12 bases separated the two germline ends. In DNA form, the CDR3 reads TGTGCCAGCAGTTACACGATACAGGCATATGGCTACACCTTC. Residues: CASSYTIQAYGYTF.

This chain connects TRBV5-1 to TRBJ2-2; D unresolved. The CDR3 is 13 amino acids. Deletions cut 4 bases from V and 5 bases from J, with 9 bases between. CDR1 and CDR2 from the germline V gene are SGHRS and YFSETQ. The CDR3 protein is CASSQTVTGELFF. The CDR3 coding sequence is TGCGCCAGCAGCCAAACTGTAACCGGGGAGCTGTTTTTT.

The genes are TRBV2 and TRBJ1-3, with D tentatively TRBD1 (5 bases). The V gene's germline CDR1 is SNHLY and CDR2 FYNNEI. The CDR3 contains 15 residues. The V end lost 8 bases, the J end lost 2 bases, and 16 bases lay between the germline ends. Here the CDR3 reads CASSQGPNTGNTIYF. The CDR3 DNA follows: TGTGCCAGCTCTCAGGGCCCGAACACTGGAAACACCATATATTTT.

V is TRBV6-5 and J is TRBJ1-5; TRBD1 agrees at 7 bases. The germline CDR1 and CDR2 sequences are MNHEY and SVGAGI. CDR3 length: 14 amino acids. V was clipped by 5 bases and J by 6 bases; unmatched bases: 7. CDR3 DNA: TGTGCCAGCAGTCGGACAGGAGACGCTCAGCCCCAGCATTTT. It translates to CASSRTGDAQPQHF.

This chain links TRBV6-5 with TRBJ1-2; 8 positions agree with TRBD1. The CDR3 spans 13 residues. CDR1 is MNHEY, CDR2 SVGAGI, per germline. Trimming removed 0 bases from V and 7 bases from J; junction bases left unmatched: 1. This CDR3 reads CASSYSGQGGYTF. The CDR3 bases are TGTGCCAGCAGTTACTCCGGACAGGGTGGCTACACCTTC.

V usage is TRBV9 and J usage is TRBJ1-2; D is unresolved. Germline V gives CDR1 SGDLS, CDR2 YYNGEE. This CDR3 comprises 10 residues. Trimming shortened V by 3 bases and J by 8 bases, and 5 bases separated the two germline ends. CDR3 in amino acids: CASSGEGYTF. DNA of the CDR3: TGTGCCAGCAGCGGCGAGGGCTACACCTTC.

The V gene is TRBV7-2, the J gene TRBJ2-7; 8 nucleotides agree with TRBD1. The germline V gene encodes CDR1 SGHTA and CDR2 FQGNSA. The CDR3 covers 14 residues. The ends lost 5 bases at V and 2 bases at J; junction bases unmatched: 5. CDR3 sequence (DNA): TGTGCCAGCAGCACTGACAGGGGCCCCTACGAGCAGTACTTC. Residues: CASSTDRGPYEQYF.